This TCR beta chain was documented in a study of blood T cell repertoires in COVID-19. Trimming pared 4 bases from V and 6 bases from J, leaving 8 bases between. The CDR3 sequence is 12 residues long. In germline, CDR1 is SGHRS, CDR2 YFSETQ. This table comes from immunoSEQ multiplex PCR, and its TCRdb copy is limited to in-frame clones, with some not included. Here the sample spans over 200,000 clones, more than 75% being singletons. The source of this sequence is a woman in her 30s who had recovered from COVID-19. The genes are TRBV5-1 and TRBJ1-5, with unresolved D. Input material: peripheral blood. In DNA form, the CDR3 reads TGCGCCAGCAGCGAACCAGGTCAGCCCCAGCATTTT. This encodes CASSEPGQPQHF.